The source of this T cell receptor (beta chain) is a study of T cell responses to AZD1222 COVID-19 vaccine. Study-wide background: Pooled together were second doses at about 4 or about 12 weeks.

Points on this clone: Its antigen is unidentified.

Overall study results and limits: Recipients of two AZD1222 doses showed rising Spike-specific TCR breadth and depth. The donor group comprised mostly white British people and more females; the analysis possibly underestimated clonal diversity. Vaccine-related CD4 TCRs covered spike, predominating at 160-218 and 743-854.

Method: immunoSEQ multiplex PCR; TCRdb's copy keeps in-frame clones and lacks some. The table shows about 160,000 clones, with around 94% occurring only once. The CDR3 sequence is 15 residues long. Per germline, CDR1 SGHDT and CDR2 YYEEEE. J lost 5 bases, V lost 3 bases, and 8 bases had no gene match. This specimen consisted of peripheral blood, obtained on day 0 of AZD1222 vaccination. The sequence was obtained from an adult in good health. This chain links TRBV5-6 with TRBJ2-1; TRBD2 matches at 7 bases. CDR3 residues: CASSSAGGRNNEQFF. The CDR3 region has the DNA TGTGCCAGCAGCTCTGCCGGCGGGAGAAACAATGAGCAGTTCTTC.